This T cell receptor beta chain was sequenced during a study of shared clonotypes between healthy human individuals. TCRdb keeps only in-frame clones here, not all; method: immunoSEQ multiplex PCR. Among fewer than 650,000 clones listed, over 65% were seen once. The trim removed 5 bases at V and 3 bases at J, leaving 9 bases unmatched. This CDR3 contains 15 residues. From germline, CDR1 is PRHDT and CDR2 FYEKMQ (reference sequence). The chain employs TRBV13 and TRBJ2-7; 8 bases are a match to TRBD1. The receptor was derived from a woman aged 40 to 55 in good health. Some clones in this sample may be carry-over from other donors' samples. The material sequenced was PBMCs. The CDR3 DNA follows: TGTGCCAGCAGCCGACGGAACAGGGGGGTCTACGAGCAGTACTTC. As protein: CASSRRNRGVYEQYF. Full variable domain (missing parts from reference TRBV13 and TRBJ2-7): AAGVIQSPRHLIKEKRETATLKCYPIPRHDTVYWYQQGPGQDPQFLISFYEKMQSDKGSIPDRFSAQQFSDYHSELNMSSLELGDSALYFCASSRRNRGVYEQYFGPGTRLTVT.